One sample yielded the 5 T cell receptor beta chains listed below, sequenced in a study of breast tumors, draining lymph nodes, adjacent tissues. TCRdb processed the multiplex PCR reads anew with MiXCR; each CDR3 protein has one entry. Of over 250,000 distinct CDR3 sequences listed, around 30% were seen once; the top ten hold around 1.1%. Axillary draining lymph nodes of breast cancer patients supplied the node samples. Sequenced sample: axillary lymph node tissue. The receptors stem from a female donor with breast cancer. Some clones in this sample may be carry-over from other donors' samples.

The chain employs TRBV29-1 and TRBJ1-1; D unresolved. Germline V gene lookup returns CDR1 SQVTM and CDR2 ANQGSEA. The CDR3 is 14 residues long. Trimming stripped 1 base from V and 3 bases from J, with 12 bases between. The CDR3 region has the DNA TGCAGCGTTGAAGTTATGGGCGCGGACACTGAAGCTTTCTTT. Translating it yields CSVEVMGADTEAFF.

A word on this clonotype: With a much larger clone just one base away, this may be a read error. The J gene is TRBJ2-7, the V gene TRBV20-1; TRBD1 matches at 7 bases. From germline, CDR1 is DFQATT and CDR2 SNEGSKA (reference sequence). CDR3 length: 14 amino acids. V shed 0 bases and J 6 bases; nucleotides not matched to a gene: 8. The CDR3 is CSARDQGDKSEQYF. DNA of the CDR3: TGCAGTGCTAGAGATCAGGGGGACAAATCCGAGCAGTACTTC.

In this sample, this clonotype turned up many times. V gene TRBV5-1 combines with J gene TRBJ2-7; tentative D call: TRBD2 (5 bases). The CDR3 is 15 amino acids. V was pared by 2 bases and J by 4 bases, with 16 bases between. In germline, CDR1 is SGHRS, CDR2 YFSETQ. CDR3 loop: CASSFPTSPLYEQYF. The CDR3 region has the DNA TGCGCCAGCAGCTTTCCAACTAGTCCCCTTTACGAGCAGTACTTC.

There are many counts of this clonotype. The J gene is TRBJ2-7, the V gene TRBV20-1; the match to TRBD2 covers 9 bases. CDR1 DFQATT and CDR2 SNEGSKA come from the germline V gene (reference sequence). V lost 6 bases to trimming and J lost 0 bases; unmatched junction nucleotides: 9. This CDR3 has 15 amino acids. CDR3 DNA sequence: TGCAGTGCACCTCGTGCGGGAGGGTTCTCCTACGAGCAGTACTTC. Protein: CSAPRAGGFSYEQYF.

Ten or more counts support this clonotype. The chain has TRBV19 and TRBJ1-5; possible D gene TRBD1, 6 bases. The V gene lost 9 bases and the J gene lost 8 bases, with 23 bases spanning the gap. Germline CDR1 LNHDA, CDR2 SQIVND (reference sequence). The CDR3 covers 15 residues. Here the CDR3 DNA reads TGTGCCAGCAGCACAGGGTCCGGGCGAATCAAGCCCCAGCATTTT. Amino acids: CASSTGSGRIKPQHF.